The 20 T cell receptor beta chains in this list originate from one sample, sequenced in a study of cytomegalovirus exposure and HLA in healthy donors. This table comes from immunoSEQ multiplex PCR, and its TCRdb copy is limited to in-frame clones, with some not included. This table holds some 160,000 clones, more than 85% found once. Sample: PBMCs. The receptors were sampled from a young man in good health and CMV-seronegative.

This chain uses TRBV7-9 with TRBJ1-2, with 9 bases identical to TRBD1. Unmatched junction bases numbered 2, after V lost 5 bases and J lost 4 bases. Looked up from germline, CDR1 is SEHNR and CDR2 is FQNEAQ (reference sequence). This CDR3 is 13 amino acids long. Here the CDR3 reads CASSPGQGYGYTF. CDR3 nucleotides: TGTGCCAGCAGCCCGGGACAGGGCTATGGCTACACCTTC.

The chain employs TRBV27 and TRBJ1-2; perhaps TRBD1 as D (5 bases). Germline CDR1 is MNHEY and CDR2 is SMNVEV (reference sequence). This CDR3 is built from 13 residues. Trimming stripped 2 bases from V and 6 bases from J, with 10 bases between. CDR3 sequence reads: CASSLQGGDGYTF. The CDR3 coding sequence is TGTGCCAGCAGTTTACAGGGAGGAGATGGCTACACCTTC.

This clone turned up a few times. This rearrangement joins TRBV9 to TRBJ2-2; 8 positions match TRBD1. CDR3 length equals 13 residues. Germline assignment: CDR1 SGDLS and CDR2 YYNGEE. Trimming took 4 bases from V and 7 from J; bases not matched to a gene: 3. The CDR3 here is CASSTRGRGELFF. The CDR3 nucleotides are TGTGCCAGCAGCACCAGGGGGCGCGGGGAGCTGTTTTTT.

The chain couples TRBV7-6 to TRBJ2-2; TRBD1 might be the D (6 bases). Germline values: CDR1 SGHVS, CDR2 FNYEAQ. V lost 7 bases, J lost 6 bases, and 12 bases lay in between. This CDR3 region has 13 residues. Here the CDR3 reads CASTSGTPGELFF. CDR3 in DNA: TGTGCCAGCACCTCGGGGACACCCGGGGAGCTGTTTTTT.

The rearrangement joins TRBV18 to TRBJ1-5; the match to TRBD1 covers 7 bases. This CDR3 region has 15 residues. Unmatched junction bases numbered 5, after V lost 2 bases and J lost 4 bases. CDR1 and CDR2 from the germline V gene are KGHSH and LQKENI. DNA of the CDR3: TGTGCCAGCTCACCAAGGGACAGCACGAATCAGCCCCAGCATTTT. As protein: CASSPRDSTNQPQHF.

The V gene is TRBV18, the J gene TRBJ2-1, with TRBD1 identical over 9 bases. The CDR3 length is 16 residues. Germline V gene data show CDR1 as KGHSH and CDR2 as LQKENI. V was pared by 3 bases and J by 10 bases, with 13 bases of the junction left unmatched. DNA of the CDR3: TGTGCCAGCTCACCGTCCTTATCGGGACAGGGATACGAGCAGTTCTTC. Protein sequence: CASSPSLSGQGYEQFF.

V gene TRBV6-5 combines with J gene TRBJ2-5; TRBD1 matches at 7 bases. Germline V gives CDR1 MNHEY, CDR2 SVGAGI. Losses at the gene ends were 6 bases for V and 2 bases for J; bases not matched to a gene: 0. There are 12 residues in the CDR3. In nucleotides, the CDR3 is TGTGCCAGCAGACAGGGGCAAGAGACCCAGTACTTC. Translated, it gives CASRQGQETQYF.

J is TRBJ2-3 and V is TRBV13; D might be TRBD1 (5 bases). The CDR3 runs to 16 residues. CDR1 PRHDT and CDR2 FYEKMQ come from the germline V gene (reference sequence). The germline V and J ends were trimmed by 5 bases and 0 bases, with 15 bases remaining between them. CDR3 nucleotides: TGTGCCAGCAGCCTCCTTAGGGGTAGGAGCACAGATACGCAGTATTTT. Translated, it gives CASSLLRGRSTDTQYF.

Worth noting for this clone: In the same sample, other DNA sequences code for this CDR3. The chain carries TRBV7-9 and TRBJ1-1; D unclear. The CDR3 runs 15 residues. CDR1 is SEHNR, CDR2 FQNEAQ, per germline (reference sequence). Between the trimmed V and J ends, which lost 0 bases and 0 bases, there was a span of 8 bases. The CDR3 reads CASSLASVLNTEAFF. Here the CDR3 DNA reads TGTGCCAGCAGCTTAGCGTCCGTTTTGAACACTGAAGCTTTCTTT.

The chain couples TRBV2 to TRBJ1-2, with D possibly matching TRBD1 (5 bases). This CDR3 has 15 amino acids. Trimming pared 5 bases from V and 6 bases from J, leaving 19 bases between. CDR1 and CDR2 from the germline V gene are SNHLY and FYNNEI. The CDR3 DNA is TGTGCCAGCAGTCAACCTCAACAGGATGGTCATGGCTACACCTTC. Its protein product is CASSQPQQDGHGYTF. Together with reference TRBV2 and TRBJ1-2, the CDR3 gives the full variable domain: EPEVTQTPSHQVTQMGQEVILRCVPISNHLYFYWYRQILGQKVEFLVSFYNNEISEKSEIFDDQFSVERPDGSNFTLKIRSTKLEDSAMYFCASSQPQQDGHGYTFGSGTRLTVV.

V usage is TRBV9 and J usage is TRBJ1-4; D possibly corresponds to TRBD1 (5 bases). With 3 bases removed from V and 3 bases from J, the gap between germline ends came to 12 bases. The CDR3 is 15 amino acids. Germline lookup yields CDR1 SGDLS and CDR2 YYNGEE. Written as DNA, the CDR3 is TGTGCCAGCAGCGCGGTCCAGGGCCCTAATGAAAAACTGTTTTTT. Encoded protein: CASSAVQGPNEKLFF. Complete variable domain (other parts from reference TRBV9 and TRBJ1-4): DSGVTQTPKHLITATGQRVTLRCSPRSGDLSVYWYQQSLDQGLQFLIQYYNGEERAKGNILERFSAQQFPDLHSELNLSSLELGDSALYFCASSAVQGPNEKLFFGSGTQLSVL.

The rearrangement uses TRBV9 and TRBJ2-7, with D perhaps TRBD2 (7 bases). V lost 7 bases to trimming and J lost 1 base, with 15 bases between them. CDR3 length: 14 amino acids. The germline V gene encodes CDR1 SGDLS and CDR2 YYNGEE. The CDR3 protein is CASGGASQSYEQYF. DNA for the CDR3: TGTGCCAGCGGGGGGGCCAGTCAGTCCTACGAGCAGTACTTC.

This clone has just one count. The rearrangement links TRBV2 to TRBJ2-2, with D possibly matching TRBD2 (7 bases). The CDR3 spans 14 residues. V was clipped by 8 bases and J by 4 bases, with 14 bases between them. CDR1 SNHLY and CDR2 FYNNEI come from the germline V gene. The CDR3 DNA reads TGTGCCAGCGGTAGGGGAGGGGGCACCGGGGAGCTGTTTTTT. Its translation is CASGRGGGTGELFF.

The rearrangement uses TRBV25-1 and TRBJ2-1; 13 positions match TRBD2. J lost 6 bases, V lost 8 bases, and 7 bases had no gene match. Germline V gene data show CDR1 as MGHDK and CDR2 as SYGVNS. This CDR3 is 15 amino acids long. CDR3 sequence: CASRPGTSGTNEQFF. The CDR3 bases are TGTGCCAGCCGCCCGGGGACTAGCGGGACCAATGAGCAGTTCTTC.

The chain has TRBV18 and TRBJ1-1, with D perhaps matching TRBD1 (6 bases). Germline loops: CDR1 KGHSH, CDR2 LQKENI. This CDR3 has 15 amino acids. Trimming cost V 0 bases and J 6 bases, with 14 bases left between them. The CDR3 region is CASSPPKGGRAEAFF. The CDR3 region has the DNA TGTGCCAGCTCACCACCAAAGGGGGGGCGTGCTGAAGCTTTCTTT.

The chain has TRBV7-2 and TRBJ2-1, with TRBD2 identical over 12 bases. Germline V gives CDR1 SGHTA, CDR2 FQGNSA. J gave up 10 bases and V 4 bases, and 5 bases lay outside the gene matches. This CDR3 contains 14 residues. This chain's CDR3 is CASSSRLAGDEQFF. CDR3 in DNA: TGTGCCAGCAGCTCGAGACTAGCGGGAGACGAGCAGTTCTTC. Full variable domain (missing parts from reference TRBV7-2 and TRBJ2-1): GAGVSQSPSNKVTEKGKDVELRCDPISGHTALYWYRQSLGQGLEFLIYFQGNSAPDKSGLPSDRFSAERTGGSVSTLTIQRTQQEDSAVYLCASSSRLAGDEQFFGPGTRLTVL.

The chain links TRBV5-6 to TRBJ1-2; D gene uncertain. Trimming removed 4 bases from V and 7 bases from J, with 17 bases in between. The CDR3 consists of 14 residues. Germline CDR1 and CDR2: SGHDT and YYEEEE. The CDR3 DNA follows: TGTGCCAGCAGCCCTGGACCGGCCGCGGGTGGCTACACCTTC. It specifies CASSPGPAAGGYTF.

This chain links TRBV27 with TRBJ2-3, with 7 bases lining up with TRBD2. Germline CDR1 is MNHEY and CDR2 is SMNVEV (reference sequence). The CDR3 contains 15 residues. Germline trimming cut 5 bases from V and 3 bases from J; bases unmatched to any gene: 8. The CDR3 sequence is CASSDGGSRTDTQYF. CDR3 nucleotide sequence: TGTGCCAGCAGTGACGGCGGGAGTCGTACAGATACGCAGTATTTT.

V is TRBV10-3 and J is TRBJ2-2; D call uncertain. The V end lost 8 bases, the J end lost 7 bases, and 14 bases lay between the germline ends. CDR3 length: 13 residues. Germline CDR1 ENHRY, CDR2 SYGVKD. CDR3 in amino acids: CAIATRLLGELFF. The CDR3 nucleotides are TGTGCCATCGCAACCAGGCTCCTCGGGGAGCTGTTTTTT.

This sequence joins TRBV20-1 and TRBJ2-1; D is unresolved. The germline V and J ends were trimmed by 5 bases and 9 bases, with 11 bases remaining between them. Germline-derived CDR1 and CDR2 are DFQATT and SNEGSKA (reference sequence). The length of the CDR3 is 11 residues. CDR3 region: CSAPQQAEQFF. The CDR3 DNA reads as TGCAGTGCTCCACAGCAGGCTGAGCAGTTCTTC.